This TCR beta chain was captured in a study of OX40 agonist ivuxolimab in advanced cancers. Study conclusions and caveats: On average, CD8+ T cells had more expanded clones than CD4+. Partly responding patients at 0.1-3.0 mg/kg showed some of the smallest clonal expansion.

TCRdb keeps only in-frame clones here, not all; method: immunoSEQ multiplex PCR. The sample gives 65,000 to 75,000 clones, 88% of which show up once; around 0.56% is in the top ten. Germline V gene data show CDR1 as ENHRY and CDR2 as SYGVKD. Trimming removed 0 bases from V and 5 bases from J, with 7 bases in between. The CDR3 sequence is 13 residues long. With regard to this clone: Its antigen is not identified.

The gene calls are TRBV10-3 and TRBJ1-1, with unresolved D. The sequencing here drew on CD4+ or CD8+ T cells sorted from blood, taken in a trial of the OX40 agonist ivuxolimab. The sequence was collected from an adult with an advanced solid tumor such as melanoma, head and neck, liver or kidney cancer. CDR3 sequence reads: CAISESEGTEAFF. CDR3 sequence (DNA): TGTGCCATCAGTGAGTCGGAAGGGACTGAAGCTTTCTTT.